What follows is one T cell receptor beta chain and its context. The antigen is not known. Sequencing was performed with immunoSEQ multiplex PCR; in TCRdb, only in-frame clones are kept and a portion is missing. Found here are 75,000 to 100,000 clones, around 88% of them singletons; the top ten hold roughly 0.52%. CDR1 MDHEN and CDR2 SYDVKM come from the germline V gene. The ends were cut back, 7 bases at V and 5 bases at J, with 14 bases in the middle. The CDR3 loop spans 13 amino acids. The data stem from a study of OX40 agonist ivuxolimab in advanced cancers. In the study overall: Mean age about 60 years, range about 23 to 80; roughly 80% male. Under the entry rules, prior anti-PD-1, anti-PD-L1 or anti-CTLA-4 therapy was allowed, and more than 35% had some. Study-level points and caveats: Clonal expansion in partial responders at 0.1-3.0 mg/kg ranked among the lowest. The specificity for antigen of the expanded peripheral T cells was not determined.

The input for sequencing was CD4+ or CD8+ T cells sorted from blood, taken in a trial of the OX40 agonist ivuxolimab. The TCR sequence derives from an adult with an advanced solid tumor such as melanoma, head and neck, liver or kidney cancer. J is TRBJ1-1 and V is TRBV28; D remains ambiguous. DNA of the CDR3: TGTGCCAGCATGACGGGGTGGCCAACTGAAGCTTTCTTT. Its translation is CASMTGWPTEAFF.